These T cell receptor beta chains were read from a single sample in a study of neurological immune-mediated disorders. One entry per CDR3 protein results from TCRdb running MiXCR on the 5' RACE reads. The table shows over 90,000 distinct CDR3 sequences, with roughly a tenth occurring only once. Sequenced sample: PBMCs. These receptor sequences come from a female donor with HTLV-1-associated myelopathy (HAM/TSP). Each CDR3 is given with its conserved first and last residue. The order of the fields is D gene, J gene, clone size, V gene, CDR3 DNA, CDR3 protein. D genes are given only for firm matches. Expanded clones are given a class, and other clones once, few, many or no size at all.

- TRBJ2-1 many TRBV5-1 TGCGCCAGCAGCTTGGGAGGCTCCTACAATGAGCAGTTCTTC CASSLGGSYNEQFF
TRBD1 TRBJ2-3 few TRBV29-1 TGCAGCGTGCCGAGGACAGGTTTGATAGATACGCAGTATTTT CSVPRTGLIDTQYF
TRBD1 TRBJ2-7 many TRBV5-1 TGCGCCAGCAGCTTGTCTGGACAGGGGGCGACGGACGAGCAGTACTTC CASSLSGQGATDEQYF
TRBD2 TRBJ2-1 many TRBV20-1 TGCAGTGCTAGAGATATGGCTAGCGGGGGGTACAATGAGCAGTTCTTC CSARDMASGGYNEQFF
TRBD1 TRBJ2-7 many TRBV6-6 TGTGCCAGCAGTTACAGACAGGGGGGATACGAGCAGTACTTC CASSYRQGGYEQYF
TRBD1 TRBJ2-3 - TRBV20-1 TGCAGTGCTAAAAGGGGACAGGGGGTCACAGATACGCAGTATTTT CSAKRGQGVTDTQYF
TRBD2 TRBJ2-3 many TRBV5-1 TGCGCCAGCAGCCCCCTTCCCCTAGCGGGGGGCCTCGGTTTAGATGATACGCAGTATTTT CASSPLPLAGGLGLDDTQYF
- TRBJ2-1 many TRBV5-1 TGCGCCAGCAGCTTGGAGGGGGAGAAGGGCCGCTCCTACAATGAGCAGTTCTTC CASSLEGEKGRSYNEQFF
- TRBJ2-7 - TRBV20-1 TGCAGTGCTGGAACCACCCTTTACGAGCAGTACTTC CSAGTTLYEQYF
- TRBJ2-3 many TRBV5-1 TGCGCCAACAAAAGAGATACGCAGTATTTT CANKRDTQYF
- TRBJ2-5 many TRBV20-1 TGCAGTGCTAGCGTCGGGCAAGAGACCCAGTACTTC CSASVGQETQYF
- TRBJ2-6 many TRBV5-1 TGCGCCAGCAGCGTATCCCCAGGGGCTGGGGCCAACGTCCTGACTTTC CASSVSPGAGANVLTF
- TRBJ2-4 many TRBV3-1 TGTGCCAGCAGCCAAGTCGGCCAAAACATTCAGTACTTC CASSQVGQNIQYF
- TRBJ1-1 many TRBV12-3/TRBV12-4 TGTGCCAGCATGATGGGTAGGGACACTGAAGCTTTCTTT CASMMGRDTEAFF
- TRBJ2-1 many TRBV27 TGTGCCAGCAGTTTCGGGTCGACCTTATACAATGAGCAGTTCTTC CASSFGSTLYNEQFF
- TRBJ2-1 many TRBV24-1 TGTGCCACCAGTGATTCCAGGGTAGGGGAGCAGTTCTTC CATSDSRVGEQFF
TRBD2 TRBJ2-3 many TRBV9 TGTGCCAGCAGCGGCGGGACTAGCTGGGATACGCAGTATTTT CASSGGTSWDTQYF
- TRBJ1-5 many TRBV20-1 TGCAGTGCCACGATTGGAGGGGGAAATCAGCCCCAGCATTTT CSATIGGGNQPQHF
TRBD1 TRBJ2-2 - TRBV5-5 TGTGCCAGCAGCTTGATGGGACAGGGGGCTACCGGGGAGCTGTTTTTT CASSLMGQGATGELFF
- TRBJ1-3 many TRBV20-1 TGCAGCGCCCTTGGAAATGGAAACACCATATATTTT CSALGNGNTIYF
- TRBJ1-2 many TRBV20-1 TGCAGTGCTAGCTGGCCAGGGAACTATGGCTACACCTTC CSASWPGNYGYTF
- TRBJ1-4 few TRBV5-1 TGCGCCAGCAGCTTGACAGAAGGAGGTGAAAAACTGTTTTTT CASSLTEGGEKLFF
TRBD2 TRBJ2-3 many TRBV20-1 TGCAGTGCTCCTCTGACTAGCGGCACAGATACGCAGTATTTT CSAPLTSGTDTQYF
- TRBJ1-4 - TRBV21-1 TGTGCCAGCAGCAAAGGGAGTTGGAGACACGCGGGAAAACTGTTTTTT CASSKGSWRHAGKLFF
- TRBJ2-7 - TRBV10-3 TGTGCCATCAGTGCGACAGTCCGATACGAGCTGTACTTC CAISATVRYELYF
- TRBJ2-3 medium-sized TRBV29-1 TGCAGCGCCTCCCTCCGGGGGGCTCAAGGTGTATATTTT CSASLRGAQGVYF
- TRBJ1-5 many TRBV20-1 TGCAGTGCAAAGAAACTTCCGGGCCTCCTCGCTGGCCAGCCCCAGCATTTT CSAKKLPGLLAGQPQHF
- TRBJ2-2 many TRBV5-6 TGTGCCAGCAGCTCCTGGACACTCAACACCGGGGAGCTGTTTTTT CASSSWTLNTGELFF
- TRBJ2-4 many TRBV5-1 TGCGCCAGCAGCTTGGAGTTGGGTAGTGCCAAAAACATTCAGTACTTC CASSLELGSAKNIQYF
- TRBJ2-3 few TRBV10-3 TGTGCCATCAAAAGAGGGCCGACAGATACGCAGTATTTT CAIKRGPTDTQYF
TRBD2 TRBJ2-1 many TRBV5-1 TGCGCCAGCAGCTTACTAGCGGGGGGGCTGAATGAGCAGTTCTTC CASSLLAGGLNEQFF
- TRBJ2-7 many TRBV5-1 TGCGCCAGCAGCCTGGAGGTGGGTGCCTACGAGCAGTACTTC CASSLEVGAYEQYF
- TRBJ1-4 few TRBV4-1 TGCGCCAGCAGCCAAGACTGGTCAGGGTCAGGTGAAAAACTGTTTTTT CASSQDWSGSGEKLFF
- TRBJ2-2 - TRBV12-3/TRBV12-4 TGTGCCAGCAGGATGGGCCCCGAGAACACCGGGGAGCTGTTTTTT CASRMGPENTGELFF
TRBD1 TRBJ1-1 many TRBV4-2 TGTGCCAGCAGCCAAGGAGACAGGGAGAACACTGAAGCTTTCTTT CASSQGDRENTEAFF
TRBD1 TRBJ2-7 many TRBV12-3/TRBV12-4 TGTGCCAGCAGACCGGACAGGCTGGGGGCGTACGAGCAGTACTTC CASRPDRLGAYEQYF
TRBD1 TRBJ2-4 many TRBV20-1 TGCAGTGGGTGGGTCTGGGACAGCCGACAAAAAAAAAACATTCAGTACTTC CSGWVWDSRQKKNIQYF
- TRBJ1-5 many TRBV5-1 TGCGCCAGCAGCTTGACAGGGACTTCCAATCAGCCCCAGCATTTT CASSLTGTSNQPQHF
TRBD2 TRBJ2-7 many TRBV10-3 TGTGCCATCAGTGAAGGGCGGGGGGTATCCTACGAGCAGTACTTC CAISEGRGVSYEQYF
TRBD1 TRBJ2-1 many TRBV7-8 TGTGCCAGCAGCTTCCTCAGGGGGCCTTACAATGAGCAGTTCTTC CASSFLRGPYNEQFF
TRBD1 TRBJ2-4 many TRBV12-3/TRBV12-4 TGTGCCAGCAGTCGAACCGGGACAGTACTCACCAAAAACATTCAGTACTTC CASSRTGTVLTKNIQYF
TRBD2 TRBJ2-2 - TRBV4-1 TGCGCCAGCAGCCAAGTACTAGCGGGGGGTAAGAACACCGGGGAGCTGTTTTTT CASSQVLAGGKNTGELFF
- TRBJ2-5 many TRBV9 TGTGCCAGCAGCGAGGGAGCCTTGGAGACCCAGTACTTC CASSEGALETQYF
- TRBJ2-1 many TRBV20-1 TGCAGTGCTAGGGGTCTCTTGGATCGCGGGGTAACCTACAATGAGCAGTTCTTC CSARGLLDRGVTYNEQFF
- TRBJ1-1 many TRBV20-1 TGCAGTGCTAGGGGGGGAGGCTTGAACACTGAAGCTTTCTTT CSARGGGLNTEAFF
- TRBJ2-5 many TRBV7-2 TGTGCCAGCAGCTCCGGACCTAGGGGCATCGAGACCCAGTACTTC CASSSGPRGIETQYF
TRBD2 TRBJ2-7 few TRBV27 TGTGCCAGCAAAGTTAATAGCGGGGGGCTCTACGAGCAGTACTTC CASKVNSGGLYEQYF
- TRBJ1-5 many TRBV12-3/TRBV12-4 TGTGCCAGCAGTGGGAGGGGAGGACAGACCAATCAGCCCCAGCATTTT CASSGRGGQTNQPQHF
TRBD1 TRBJ1-5 many TRBV5-1 TGCGCCAGCAGCTTGGAGGGACAGGGCAATCAGCCCCAGCATTTT CASSLEGQGNQPQHF
- TRBJ2-3 - TRBV20-1 TGCAGTGCTGCCCCCGCCGGACGCCTCACAGATACGCAGTATTTT CSAAPAGRLTDTQYF
- TRBJ1-4 many TRBV2 TGTGCCAGCAGTGAACTCAGAACTAATGAAAAACTGTTTTTT CASSELRTNEKLFF
- TRBJ2-2 many TRBV5-1 TGCGCCAGCACCCTTGGGAAGGGGAGAAGCACCGGGGAGCTGTTTTTT CASTLGKGRSTGELFF
- TRBJ2-2 many TRBV5-1 TGCGCCAGCAGCTTGGCTACAGAGAACACCGGGGAGCTGTTTTTT CASSLATENTGELFF
TRBD2 TRBJ2-3 few TRBV5-1 TGCGCCAGCAGCCCGAGCGGGGCCCACACAGATACGCAGTATTTT CASSPSGAHTDTQYF
- TRBJ1-6 few TRBV5-1 TGCGCCAGCAGCTTGGGGCTCTCGTATAATTCACCCCTCCACTTT CASSLGLSYNSPLHF
- TRBJ2-3 many TRBV5-1 TGCGCCAGCAGCCCGTCGCGCCCAACAGATACGCAGTATTTT CASSPSRPTDTQYF
- TRBJ2-5 many TRBV5-1 TGCGCCAGCAGCTTACTGCTAGCCAATCAAGAGACCCAGTACTTC CASSLLLANQETQYF